This TCR beta chain was profiled in a study of identical twins. CDR1 is MDHEN, CDR2 SYDVKM, per germline. The CDR3 runs to 14 residues. Trimming removed 4 bases from V and 0 bases from J, with 10 bases in between. A remark on this clonotype: Its antigen is undetermined.

MiXCR, run by TCRdb on the 5' RACE reads, gives a single entry per CDR3 protein. Of hundreds of thousands of distinct CDR3 sequences in the sample, 8.6% were seen once. General study results and limits: Abundant beta clonotypes from cord blood had fewer insertions, unlike memory repertoires, which showed none. Researchers reported weaker excess twin sharing in beta out-of-frame sequences. The models gave estimates that fell short of the out-of-frame TCR alpha sharing seen in monozygotic twins.

These same records also appear under a second study, on yellow fever vaccine responses in identical twins.

V is TRBV28 and J is TRBJ2-7; D is uncertain. The receptor was derived from a young woman in good health. The material sequenced was PBMCs. The CDR3 protein is CASSSPRRSYEQYF. In DNA form, the CDR3 reads TGTGCCAGCAGTTCCCCGCGCCGCTCCTACGAGCAGTACTTC.